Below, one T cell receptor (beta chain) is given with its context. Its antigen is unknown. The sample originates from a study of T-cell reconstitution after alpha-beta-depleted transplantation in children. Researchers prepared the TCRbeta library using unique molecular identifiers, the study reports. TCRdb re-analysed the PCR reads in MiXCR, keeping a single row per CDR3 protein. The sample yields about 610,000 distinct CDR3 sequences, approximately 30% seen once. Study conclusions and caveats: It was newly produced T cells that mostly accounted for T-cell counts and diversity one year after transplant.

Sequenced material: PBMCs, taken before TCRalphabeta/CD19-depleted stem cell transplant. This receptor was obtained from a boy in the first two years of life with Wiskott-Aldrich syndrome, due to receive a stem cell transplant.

CDR3 loop: CATSKRVPGLAGMNEQFF. CDR3 bases: TGTGCCACCAGCAAAAGAGTGCCGGGACTAGCGGGAATGAATGAGCAGTTCTTC. The chain carries TRBV15 and TRBJ2-1; 13 bases fit TRBD2. The CDR3 has 18 amino acids. Losses at the gene ends were 4 bases for V and 7 bases for J; bases not matched to a gene: 13. Germline-derived CDR1 and CDR2 are LNHNV and YYDKDF (reference sequence).